This record covers a single T cell receptor (beta chain). The CDR3 loop spans 14 amino acids. The germline CDR1 and CDR2 sequences are MNHNS and SASEGT. Trimming cost V 1 base and J 4 bases; bases outside gene matches: 4. Per the study methods: Reference gene primer amplification in the assay estimated nucleated cell counts. The protocol was immunoSEQ multiplex PCR, while the TCRdb copy is restricted to in-frame clones and leaves out a portion. The V and J calls and clone size are taken from that table; D and trimming were inferred from the DNA. The data contain 55,000 to 60,000 clones, around 85% of them singletons. This record belongs to a study of blood T cell repertoires in COVID-19.

V is TRBV6-1 and J is TRBJ2-7; 7 nucleotides align to TRBD1. This clonotype was obtained from a man in his 70s with active COVID-19. Specimen: peripheral blood. CDR3 DNA sequence: TGTGCCAGCAGTGAAGTAGAGGGGGCTTACGAGCAGTACTTC. Amino acid sequence: CASSEVEGAYEQYF.